This T cell receptor (beta chain) was identified during a study of blood T cell repertoires in COVID-19. Looking at the study overall: Researchers got acute and convalescent COVID-19 samples from the United States, Italy and Spain. T cells, B-cell-depleted T cells, or PBMCs supplied cDNA or gDNA.

Original data processing: Reference gene primer amplification gave nucleated cell count estimates. Profiled with immunoSEQ multiplex PCR; TCRdb holds only in-frame clones, not every one. Clonal size and the V and J genes are those of that table, whereas D and trimming came from the DNA. The table includes over 100,000 clones, 75% to 90% detected once. Germline CDR1 and CDR2: LNHDA and SQIVND (reference sequence). The CDR3 consists of 14 residues. With V trimmed by 5 bases and J by 5 bases, 6 bases remained unmatched. The chain is built from TRBV19 and TRBJ1-5, with 7 bases that match TRBD1. The sequence derives from a woman aged 70-85 years with acute or convalescent COVID-19. Sequenced: peripheral blood. In DNA, the CDR3 is TGTGCCAGTAGTGTTGACAGGGTTGATCAGCCCCAGCATTTT. It specifies CASSVDRVDQPQHF. The full variable domain, its missing parts supplied by reference TRBV19 and TRBJ1-5, is DGGITQSPKYLFRKEGQNVTLSCEQNLNHDAMYWYRQDPGQGLRLIYYSQIVNDFQKGDIAEGYSVSREKKESFPLTVTSAQKNPTAFYLCASSVDRVDQPQHFGDGTRLSIL.